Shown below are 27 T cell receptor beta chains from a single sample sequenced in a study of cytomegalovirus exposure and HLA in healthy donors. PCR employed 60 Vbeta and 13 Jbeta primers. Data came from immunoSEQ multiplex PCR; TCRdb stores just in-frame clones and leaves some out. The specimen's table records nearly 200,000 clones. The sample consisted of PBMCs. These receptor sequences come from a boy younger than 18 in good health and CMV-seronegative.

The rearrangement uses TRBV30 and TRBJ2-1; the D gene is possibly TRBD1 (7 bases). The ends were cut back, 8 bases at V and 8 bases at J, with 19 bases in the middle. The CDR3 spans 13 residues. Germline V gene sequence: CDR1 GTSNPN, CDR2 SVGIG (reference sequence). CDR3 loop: CALRRQGGYEQFF. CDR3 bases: TGTGCCCTACGACGACAGGGAGGTTATGAGCAGTTCTTC.

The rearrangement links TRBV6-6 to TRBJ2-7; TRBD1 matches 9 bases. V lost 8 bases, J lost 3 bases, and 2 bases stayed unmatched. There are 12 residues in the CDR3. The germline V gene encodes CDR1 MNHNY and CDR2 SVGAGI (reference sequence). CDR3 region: CASRQGDYEQYF. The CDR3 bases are TGTGCCAGCCGACAGGGGGACTACGAGCAGTACTTC.

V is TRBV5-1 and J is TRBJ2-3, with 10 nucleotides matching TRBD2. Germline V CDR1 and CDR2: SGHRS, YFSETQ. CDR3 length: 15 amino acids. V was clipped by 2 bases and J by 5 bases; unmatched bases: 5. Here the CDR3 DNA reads TGCGCCAGCAGCTTCAGCGGGGGGGCAATAGATACGCAGTATTTT. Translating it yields CASSFSGGAIDTQYF.

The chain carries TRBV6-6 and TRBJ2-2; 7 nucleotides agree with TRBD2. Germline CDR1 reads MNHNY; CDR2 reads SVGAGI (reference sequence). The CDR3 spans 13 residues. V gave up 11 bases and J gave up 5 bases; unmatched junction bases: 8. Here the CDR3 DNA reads TGTGCCGTTGGGGAGGGGCAGACCGGGGAGCTGTTTTTT. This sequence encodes CAVGEGQTGELFF.

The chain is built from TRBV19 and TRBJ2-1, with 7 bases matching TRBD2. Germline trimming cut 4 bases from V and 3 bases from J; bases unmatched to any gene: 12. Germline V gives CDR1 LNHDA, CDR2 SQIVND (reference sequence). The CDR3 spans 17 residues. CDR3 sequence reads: CASSSEDIREGYNEQFF. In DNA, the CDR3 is TGTGCCAGTAGTAGCGAAGACATCAGGGAGGGCTACAATGAGCAGTTCTTC.

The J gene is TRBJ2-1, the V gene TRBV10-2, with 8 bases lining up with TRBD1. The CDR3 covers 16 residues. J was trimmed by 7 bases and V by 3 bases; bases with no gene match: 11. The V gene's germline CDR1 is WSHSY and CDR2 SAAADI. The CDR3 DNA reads TGCGCCAGCAGTGAACCAGGGGGCCGGAGATCTAATGAGCAGTTCTTC. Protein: CASSEPGGRRSNEQFF.

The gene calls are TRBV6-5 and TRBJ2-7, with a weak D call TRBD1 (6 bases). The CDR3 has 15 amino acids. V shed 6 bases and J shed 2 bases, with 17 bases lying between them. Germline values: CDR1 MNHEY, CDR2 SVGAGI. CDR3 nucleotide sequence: TGTGCCAGCAGGGCCACCGGGGACACAACCTACGAGCAGTACTTC. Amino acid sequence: CASRATGDTTYEQYF.

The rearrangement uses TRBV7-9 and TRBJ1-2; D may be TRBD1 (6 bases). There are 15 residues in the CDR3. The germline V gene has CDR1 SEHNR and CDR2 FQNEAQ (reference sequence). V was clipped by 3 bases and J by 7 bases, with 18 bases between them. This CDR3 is CASSFGNLGALGYTF. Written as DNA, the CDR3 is TGTGCCAGCAGCTTCGGAAACCTGGGGGCGCTTGGCTACACCTTC.

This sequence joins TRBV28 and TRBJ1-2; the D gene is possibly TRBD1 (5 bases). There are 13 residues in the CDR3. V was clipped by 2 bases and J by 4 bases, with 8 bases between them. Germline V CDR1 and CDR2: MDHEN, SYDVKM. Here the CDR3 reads CASSLLGGYGYTF. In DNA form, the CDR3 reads TGTGCCAGCAGTTTACTGGGGGGCTATGGCTACACCTTC.

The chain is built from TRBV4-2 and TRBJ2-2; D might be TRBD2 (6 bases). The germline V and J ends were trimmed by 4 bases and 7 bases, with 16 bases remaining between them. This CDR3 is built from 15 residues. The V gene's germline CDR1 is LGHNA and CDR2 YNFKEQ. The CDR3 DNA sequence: TGTGCCAGCAGCCCCCGGGGGACTCTTAGCGGGGAGCTGTTTTTT. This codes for CASSPRGTLSGELFF.

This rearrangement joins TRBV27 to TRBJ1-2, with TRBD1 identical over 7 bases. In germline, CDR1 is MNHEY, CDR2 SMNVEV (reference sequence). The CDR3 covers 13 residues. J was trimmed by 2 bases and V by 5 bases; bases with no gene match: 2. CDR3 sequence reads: CASSQTGNYGYTF. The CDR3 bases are TGTGCCAGCAGTCAGACAGGGAACTATGGCTACACCTTC.

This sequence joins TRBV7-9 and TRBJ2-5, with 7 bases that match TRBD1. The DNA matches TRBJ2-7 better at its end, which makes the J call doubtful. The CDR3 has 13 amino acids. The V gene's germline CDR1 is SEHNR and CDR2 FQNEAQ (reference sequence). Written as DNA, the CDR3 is TGTGCCAGCAGCTTTGGGGGACAGTACGAGCAGTACTTC. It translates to CASSFGGQYEQYF.

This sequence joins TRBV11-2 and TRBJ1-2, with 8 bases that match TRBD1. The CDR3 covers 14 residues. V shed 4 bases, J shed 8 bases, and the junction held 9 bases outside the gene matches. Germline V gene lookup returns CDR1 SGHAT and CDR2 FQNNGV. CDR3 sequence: CASSSTGATGGYTF. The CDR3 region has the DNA TGTGCCAGCAGCTCGACAGGGGCTACGGGGGGCTACACCTTC.

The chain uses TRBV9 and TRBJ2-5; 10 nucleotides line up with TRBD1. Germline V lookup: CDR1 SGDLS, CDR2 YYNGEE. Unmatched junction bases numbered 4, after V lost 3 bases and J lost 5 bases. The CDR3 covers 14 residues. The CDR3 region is CASSGDRGYETQYF. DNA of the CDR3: TGTGCCAGCAGCGGGGACAGGGGATACGAGACCCAGTACTTC.

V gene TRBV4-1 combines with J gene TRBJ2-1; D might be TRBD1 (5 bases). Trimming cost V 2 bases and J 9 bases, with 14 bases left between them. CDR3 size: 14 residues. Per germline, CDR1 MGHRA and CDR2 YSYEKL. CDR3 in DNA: TGCGCCAGCAGCCAAATCGACAGAGTAAGTGAGCAGTTCTTC. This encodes CASSQIDRVSEQFF.

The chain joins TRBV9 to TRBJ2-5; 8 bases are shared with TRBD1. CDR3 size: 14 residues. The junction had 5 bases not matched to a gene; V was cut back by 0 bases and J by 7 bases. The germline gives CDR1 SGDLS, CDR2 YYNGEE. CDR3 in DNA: TGTGCCAGCAGCGTAGGCCAGGGGGCAAGGACCCAGTACTTC. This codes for CASSVGQGARTQYF.

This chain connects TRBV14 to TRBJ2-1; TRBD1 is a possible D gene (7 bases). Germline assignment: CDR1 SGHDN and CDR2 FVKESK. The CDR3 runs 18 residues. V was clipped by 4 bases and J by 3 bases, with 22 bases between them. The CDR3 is CASSPTGDFVVIYNEQFF. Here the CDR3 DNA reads TGTGCCAGCAGCCCTACAGGGGACTTTGTGGTGATCTACAATGAGCAGTTCTTC.

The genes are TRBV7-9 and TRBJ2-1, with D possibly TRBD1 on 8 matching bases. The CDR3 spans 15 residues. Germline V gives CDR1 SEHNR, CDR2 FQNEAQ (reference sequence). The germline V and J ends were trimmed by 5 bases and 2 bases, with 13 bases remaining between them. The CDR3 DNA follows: TGTGCCAGCAGCCAACAGGGGGGGACCTACAATGAGCAGTTCTTC. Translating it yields CASSQQGGTYNEQFF. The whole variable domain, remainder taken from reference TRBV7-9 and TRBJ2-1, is DTGVSQNPRHKITKRGQNVTFRCDPISEHNRLYWYRQTLGQGPEFLTYFQNEAQLEKSRLLSDRFSAERPKGSFSTLEIQRTEQGDSAMYLCASSQQGGTYNEQFFGPGTRLTVL.

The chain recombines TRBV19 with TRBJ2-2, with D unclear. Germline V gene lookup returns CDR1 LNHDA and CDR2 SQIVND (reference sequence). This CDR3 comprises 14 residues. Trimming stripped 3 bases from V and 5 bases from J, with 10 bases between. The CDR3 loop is CASSMSGGTGELFF. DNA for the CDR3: TGTGCCAGTAGTATGTCAGGTGGGACCGGGGAGCTGTTTTTT.

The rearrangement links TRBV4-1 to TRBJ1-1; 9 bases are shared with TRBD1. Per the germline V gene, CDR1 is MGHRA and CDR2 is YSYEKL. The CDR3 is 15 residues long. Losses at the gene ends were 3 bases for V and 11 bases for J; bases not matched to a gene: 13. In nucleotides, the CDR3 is TGCGCCAGCAGCCATTACCGGGACAGGGCGTTGACGGCTTTCTTT. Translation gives CASSHYRDRALTAFF.

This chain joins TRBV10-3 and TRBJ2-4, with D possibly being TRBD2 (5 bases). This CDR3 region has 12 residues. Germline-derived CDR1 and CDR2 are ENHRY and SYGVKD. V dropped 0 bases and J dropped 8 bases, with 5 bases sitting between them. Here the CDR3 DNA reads TGTGCCATCAGTGAGTCGGAGGACATTCAGTACTTC. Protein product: CAISESEDIQYF.

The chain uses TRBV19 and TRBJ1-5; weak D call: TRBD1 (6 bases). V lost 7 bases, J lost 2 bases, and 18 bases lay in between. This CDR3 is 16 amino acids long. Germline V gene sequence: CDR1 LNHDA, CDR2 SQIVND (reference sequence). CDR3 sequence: CASNVRGEVGNQPQHF. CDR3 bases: TGTGCCAGTAACGTCAGGGGTGAGGTTGGCAATCAGCCCCAGCATTTT.

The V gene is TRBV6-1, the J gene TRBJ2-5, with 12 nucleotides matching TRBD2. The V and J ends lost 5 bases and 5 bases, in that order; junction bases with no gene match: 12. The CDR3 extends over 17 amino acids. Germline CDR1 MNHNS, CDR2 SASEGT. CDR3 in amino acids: CASSQGLAGTSRETQYF. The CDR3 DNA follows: TGTGCCAGCAGTCAAGGACTAGCGGGGACAAGCCGGGAGACCCAGTACTTC.

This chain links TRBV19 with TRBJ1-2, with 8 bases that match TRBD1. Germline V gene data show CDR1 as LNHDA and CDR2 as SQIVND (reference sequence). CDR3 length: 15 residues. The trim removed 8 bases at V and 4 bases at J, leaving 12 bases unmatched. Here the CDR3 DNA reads TGTGCCAGTCAAAGGGGAACAGGGGGGTTCTATGGCTACACCTTC. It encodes CASQRGTGGFYGYTF.

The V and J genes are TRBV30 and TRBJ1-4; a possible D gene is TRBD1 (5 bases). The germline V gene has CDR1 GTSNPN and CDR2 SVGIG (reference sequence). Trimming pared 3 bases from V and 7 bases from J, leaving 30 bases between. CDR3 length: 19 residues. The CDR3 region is CAWRTPGRLGPKATEKLFF. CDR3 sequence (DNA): TGTGCCTGGAGAACCCCAGGGCGCCTAGGCCCCAAAGCAACTGAAAAACTGTTTTTT.

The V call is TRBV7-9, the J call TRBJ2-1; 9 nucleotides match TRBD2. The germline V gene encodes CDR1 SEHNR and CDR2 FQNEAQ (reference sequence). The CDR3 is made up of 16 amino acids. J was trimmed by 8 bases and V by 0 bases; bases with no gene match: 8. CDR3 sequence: CASSLAASGVRDEQFF. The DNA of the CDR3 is TGTGCCAGCAGCTTAGCGGCTAGCGGGGTCAGGGATGAGCAGTTCTTC.

The CDR3 loop is CASGHGQGTDTQYF. CDR3 in DNA: TGCGCCAGCGGACACGGACAGGGTACAGATACGCAGTATTTT. The J gene is TRBJ2-3, the V gene TRBV5-1, with 8 bases aligning to TRBD1. With V trimmed by 7 bases and J by 3 bases, 7 bases remained unmatched. This CDR3 spans 14 amino acids. Per germline, CDR1 SGHRS and CDR2 YFSETQ.